These 8 T cell receptor beta chains came from one sample sequenced in a study of blood T cells in healthy people across ages. For the second PCR, which ran for roughly 7 to 11 cycles, a sample-barcoded 5' primer and a J-beta primer mix were used. TCRdb independently ran MiXCR on the 5' RACE reads; one entry per CDR3 protein. The repertoire holds nearly 1 million distinct CDR3 sequences, with 51% as singletons. The sequenced sample was blood. The receptors derive from a woman aged 60-70 years in good health.

The chain links TRBV15 to TRBJ2-5, with 7 positions matching TRBD1. CDR1 LNHNV and CDR2 YYDKDF come from the germline V gene (reference sequence). Losses at the gene ends were 3 bases for V and 2 bases for J; bases not matched to a gene: 0. The CDR3 runs to 13 residues. CDR3 sequence: CATSSRGQETQYF. CDR3 nucleotides: TGTGCCACCAGCAGCAGGGGGCAAGAGACCCAGTACTTC.

This clonotype was detected only a few times. The J gene is TRBJ1-1, the V gene TRBV7-2, with D unclear. Germline CDR1 SGHTA, CDR2 FQGNSA. This CDR3 is built from 15 residues. Between the trimmed V and J ends, which lost 1 base and 1 base, there was a span of 10 bases. As DNA, the CDR3 is TGTGCCAGCAGCTTAGTACCAGGTCCGAACACTGAAGCTTTCTTT. Translating it yields CASSLVPGPNTEAFF.

V and J are TRBV7-9 and TRBJ2-3; a weak D match, TRBD1 (6 bases). The CDR3 is 15 amino acids. Per germline, CDR1 SEHNR and CDR2 FQNEAQ (reference sequence). Trimming took off 8 bases at V and 7 bases at J, with 22 bases between the two ends. The CDR3 protein is CASSYPTGHYHTQYF. CDR3 nucleotides: TGTGCCAGCTCCTACCCGACAGGCCACTATCATACGCAGTATTTT. The full variable domain, in which reference TRBV7-9 and TRBJ2-3 provide the parts outside the CDR3, is DTGVSQNPRHKITKRGQNVTFRCDPISEHNRLYWYRQTLGQGPEFLTYFQNEAQLEKSRLLSDRFSAERPKGSFSTLEIQRTEQGDSAMYLCASSYPTGHYHTQYFGPGTRLTVL.

This clonotype turned up a few times. The chain links TRBV5-1 to TRBJ2-1, with 14 bases identical to TRBD2. V was pared by 4 bases and J by 8 bases, with 5 bases of the junction left unmatched. Germline CDR1 is SGHRS and CDR2 is YFSETQ. The CDR3 is made up of 15 amino acids. CDR3 residues: CASSTGTSGSYEQFF. For the CDR3, the DNA is TGCGCCAGCAGCACCGGGACTAGCGGGAGTTATGAGCAGTTCTTC.

V usage is TRBV24-1 and J usage is TRBJ2-7, with 9 positions matching TRBD1. The CDR3 covers 15 residues. Germline values: CDR1 KGHDR, CDR2 SFDVKD. The J segment lost 7 bases and the V segment lost 2 bases, leaving 8 bases of the junction unmatched. In DNA form, the CDR3 reads TGTGCCACCAGTGATTCCGGGACAGGGTTTCATGAGCAGTACTTC. It specifies CATSDSGTGFHEQYF.

In its sample, this clonotype was seen a few times. The V gene is TRBV12-3 or TRBV12-4, the J gene TRBJ2-7, with a tentative D call TRBD1 (6 bases). The ends were cut back, 6 bases at V and 2 bases at J, with 17 bases in the middle. The CDR3 consists of 15 residues. The CDR3: CASSSQGGMTYEQYF. CDR3 nucleotides: TGTGCCAGCAGCTCCCAAGGGGGAATGACCTACGAGCAGTACTTC.

The J gene is TRBJ2-5, the V gene TRBV27, with unresolved D. The CDR3 totals 13 residues. The V gene lost 6 bases and the J gene lost 5 bases, with 13 bases spanning the gap. CDR1 is MNHEY and CDR2 is SMNVEV in the germline V gene (reference sequence). This CDR3 reads CASSPTLGETQYF. As DNA, the CDR3 is TGTGCCAGCAGCCCAACCCTAGGGGAGACCCAGTACTTC.

The sample holds a few counts of this clonotype. The rearrangement links TRBV11-2 to TRBJ1-2; D is unresolved. Trimming took 1 base from V and 3 from J, leaving 18 bases between them. The CDR3 spans 17 residues. Germline CDR1 and CDR2: SGHAT and FQNNGV. The CDR3 DNA reads as TGTGCCAGCAGCTTAGTGGGGAGGGAAACCTTCGACTATGGCTACACCTTC. Residues: CASSLVGRETFDYGYTF.